Described below is a single TCR beta chain sequence and its context. This clonotype showed up just once. Its target antigen remains unknown. No base qualities exist here, and no much larger clone lies one base off it. A lone read is weak support. TCR beta CDR3 regions were amplified from RNA transcripts. The first round of RT-PCR for the TCR CDR3 was performed with the HTBI primer set and the Qiagen OneStep RT-PCR kit. Libraries were constructed in a second round of multiplex PCR, after which size selection and purification were carried out. Libraries were sequenced paired-end with 100 bp reads on an Illumina HiSeq2000. The paper's processing steps were these. Raw data were processed with SOAPnuke, discarding reads with adapters, uncalled bases, mean Phred below 15, or no exact constant-primer or identifier match. COPE v1.2.5 was used to merge the high-quality paired reads, and each unique nucleotide sequence was defined as a clonotype. MiTCR v1.1 was used to align clonotypes to the IMGT TRBV, TRBD and TRBJ reference segments. The analysis was restricted to V-J combinations with a frequency above 0.0001, which together covered 99% to 99.2% of the repertoires. A TCS score was defined as the ratio between F50 (clonal expansion) and ExV (chaos), using BLOSUM62-based TCRdist between CDR3 peptides within each V-J. Welch's t-statistics and random forest reduced several hundred V-J features to around 14, which were used in a naive Bayes classifier (R e1071). The Morisita-Horn index was used to measure how similar the thyroid and blood repertoires were. The raw public data were reprocessed by TCRdb itself: fastp quality trimming at Q25, MiXCR clonotype calling, in-frame beta chains only. Under each unique CDR3 protein, matching rows form one entry showing the most common genes and DNA. The V and J calls reflect TCRdb's pipeline rather than the authors' work. Across this sample there are roughly 100,000 distinct CDR3 sequences, with roughly 44% seen only once. The ten largest account for approximately 27% of the sample.

These data come from a study of T cells in Graves' hyperthyroidism and ophthalmopathy (dated by TCRdb to about 2019). For context, the study as a whole: Peripheral blood was sampled at the time of initial diagnosis, prior to any treatment. To identify distinguishing TCR V-J signatures, a discovery cohort of around 98 patients was used, comprising under 45 with Graves' ophthalmopathy and under 60 with stable Graves' hyperthyroidism. Whether ophthalmopathy could be predicted prospectively was tested in an independent validation cohort made up of approximately 19 hyperthyroidism patients plus 17 patients who later progressed to ophthalmopathy. The 75 to 100 discovery patients were divided at random into training and test sets in a 7:3 ratio. The study also compared thyroid tissue and blood T-cell repertoires from a handful of Graves' hyperthyroidism patients. Following sampling, methimazole starting at 30 mg daily was given to hyperthyroidism patients, and high-dose intravenous methylprednisolone was given to ophthalmopathy patients. The paper describes TCR Vbeta CDR3 sequencing of around 130 peripheral blood samples, made up of 40 to 45 ophthalmopathy patients, some 76 hyperthyroidism patients and roughly 17 progressor patients. Points the paper makes about the study in general: Blood samples also contained most of the expanded thyroid clonotypes (frequency above 0.001), which suggests that blood repertoires may reflect thyroid immune responses. In validation, the model predicted progression to ophthalmopathy with approximately 71% sensitivity and 72% to 85% specificity, a median of 6.5 months before onset. A 13 V-J signature model separated ophthalmopathy from stable hyperthyroidism, with 87.88% sensitivity and 81.08% specificity in cross-validation and 80%/75% in testing. Sample size was not statistically predetermined, and investigators were not blinded to group allocation.

Stable Graves' hyperthyroidism was defined as no progression to ophthalmopathy during 18 months of follow-up. The hyperthyroidism patients were between 18 and 65 years old and newly diagnosed, with a disease duration of less than 2 months. Exclusion was applied to patients with uncontrolled infections, other autoimmune diseases, pregnancy or lactation. Diagnoses relied on clinical symptoms, serum thyroxine and TRAb, thyroid ultrasound and orbital computed tomography. PBMCs were isolated from 10 ml of fresh peripheral blood by Ficoll-Paque density gradient centrifugation. Total RNA was extracted using Trizol reagent, and RNA quality was assessed on an Agilent 2100 Bioanalyzer. The material sequenced was blood. The sequence was collected from a man aged 35-49 years with Graves' hyperthyroidism.

The CDR3: CASSLNRGQPPQHF. In nucleotides, the sequence is TGTGCCAGCAGCCTTAACAGGGGGCAACCGCCCCAGCATTTT. The rearrangement combines TRBV7-2 with TRBJ1-5, with 9 bases in between that match TRBD1. Germline trimming: 5 bases from V, 9 bases from J; junction bases outside gene matches: 8. CDR1 and CDR2, per the germline V gene, are SGHTA and FQGNSA. The CDR3 starts with the cysteine, ends with the phenylalanine, and has 14 residues. The DNA shown is the 42-base CDR3, in frame from base 1. Full variable domain (CDR3 extended with the reference TRBV7-2 and TRBJ1-5 proteins): GAGVSQSPSNKVTEKGKDVELRCDPISGHTALYWYRQSLGQGLEFLIYFQGNSAPDKSGLPSDRFSAERTGGSVSTLTIQRTQQEDSAVYLCASSLNRGQPPQHFGDGTRLSIL.